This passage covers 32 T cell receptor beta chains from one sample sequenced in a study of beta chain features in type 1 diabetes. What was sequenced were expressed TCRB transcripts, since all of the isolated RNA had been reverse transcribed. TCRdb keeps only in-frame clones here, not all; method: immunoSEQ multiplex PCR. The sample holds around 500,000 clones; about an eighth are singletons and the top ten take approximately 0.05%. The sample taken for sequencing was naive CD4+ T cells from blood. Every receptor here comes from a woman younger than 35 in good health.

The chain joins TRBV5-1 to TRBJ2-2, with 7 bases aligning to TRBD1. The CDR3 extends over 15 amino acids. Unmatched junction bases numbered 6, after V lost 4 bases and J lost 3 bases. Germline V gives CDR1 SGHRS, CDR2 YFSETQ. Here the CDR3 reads CASSPGQMDTGELFF. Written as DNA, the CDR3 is TGCGCCAGCAGCCCGGGACAGATGGACACCGGGGAGCTGTTTTTT.

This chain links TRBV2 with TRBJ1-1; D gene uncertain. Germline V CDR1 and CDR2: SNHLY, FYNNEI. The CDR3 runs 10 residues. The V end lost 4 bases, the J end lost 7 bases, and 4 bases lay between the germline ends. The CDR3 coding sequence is TGTGCCAGCAGTGTGGGTGAAGCTTTCTTT. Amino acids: CASSVGEAFF. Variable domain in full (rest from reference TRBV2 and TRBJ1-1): EPEVTQTPSHQVTQMGQEVILRCVPISNHLYFYWYRQILGQKVEFLVSFYNNEISEKSEIFDDQFSVERPDGSNFTLKIRSTKLEDSAMYFCASSVGEAFFGQGTRLTVV.

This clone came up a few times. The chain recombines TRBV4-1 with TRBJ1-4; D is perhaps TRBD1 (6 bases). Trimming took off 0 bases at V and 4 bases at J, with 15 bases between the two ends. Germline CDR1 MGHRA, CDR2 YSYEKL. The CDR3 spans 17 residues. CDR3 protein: CASSQEAQGRNNEKLFF. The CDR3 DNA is TGCGCCAGCAGCCAAGAAGCACAGGGCAGGAATAATGAAAAACTGTTTTTT.

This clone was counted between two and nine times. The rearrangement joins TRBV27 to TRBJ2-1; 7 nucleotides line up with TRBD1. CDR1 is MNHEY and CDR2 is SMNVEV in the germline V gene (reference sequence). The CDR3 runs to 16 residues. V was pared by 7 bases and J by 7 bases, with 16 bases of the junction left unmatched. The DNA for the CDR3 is TGTGCCAGCAACTCCAGGTGGGCAGGGGGAGCGAATGAGCAGTTCTTC. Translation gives CASNSRWAGGANEQFF.

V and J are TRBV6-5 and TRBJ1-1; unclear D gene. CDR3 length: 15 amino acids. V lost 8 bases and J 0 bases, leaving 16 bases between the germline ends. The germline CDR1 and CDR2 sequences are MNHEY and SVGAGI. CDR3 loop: CASGRSGQMNTEAFF. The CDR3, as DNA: TGTGCCAGCGGGAGATCGGGCCAGATGAACACTGAAGCTTTCTTT.

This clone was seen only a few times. The CDR3: CASSFRTVQETQYF. The CDR3 coding sequence is TGTGCCAGCAGCTTTAGGACAGTCCAAGAGACCCAGTACTTC. The chain combines TRBV7-2 with TRBJ2-5, with D possibly matching TRBD1 (6 bases). Germline V gene lookup returns CDR1 SGHTA and CDR2 FQGNSA. The CDR3 sequence is 14 residues long. V gave up 3 bases and J gave up 1 base, with 9 bases separating them.

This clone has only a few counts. The CDR3 protein is CAWSGLAGGETQYF. CDR3 bases: TGTGCCTGGAGTGGACTAGCGGGAGGGGAGACCCAGTACTTC. The V call is TRBV30, the J call TRBJ2-5; 14 positions agree with TRBD2. Looked up from germline, CDR1 is GTSNPN and CDR2 is SVGIG (reference sequence). The CDR3 runs to 14 residues. V dropped 1 base and J dropped 5; count of bases not matched to a gene: 0.

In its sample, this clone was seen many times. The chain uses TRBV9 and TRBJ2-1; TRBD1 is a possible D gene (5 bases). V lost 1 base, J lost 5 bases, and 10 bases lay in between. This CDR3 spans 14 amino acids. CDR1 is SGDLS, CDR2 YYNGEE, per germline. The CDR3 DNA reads TGTGCCAGCAGCGTAATGGGGCAGGACAATGAGCAGTTCTTC. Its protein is CASSVMGQDNEQFF.

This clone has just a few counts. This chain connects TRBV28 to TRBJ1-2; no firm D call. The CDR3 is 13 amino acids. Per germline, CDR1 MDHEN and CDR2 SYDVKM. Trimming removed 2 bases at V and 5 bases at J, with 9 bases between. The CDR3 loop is CASSLISEYGYTF. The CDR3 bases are TGTGCCAGCAGTTTAATTTCCGAATATGGCTACACCTTC.

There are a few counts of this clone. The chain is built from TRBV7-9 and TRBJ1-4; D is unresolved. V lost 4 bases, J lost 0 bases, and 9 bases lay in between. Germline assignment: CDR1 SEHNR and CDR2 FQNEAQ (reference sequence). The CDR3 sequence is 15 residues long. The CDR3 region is CASSSPGATNEKLFF. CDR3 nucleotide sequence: TGTGCCAGCAGCTCCCCAGGCGCAACTAATGAAAAACTGTTTTTT.

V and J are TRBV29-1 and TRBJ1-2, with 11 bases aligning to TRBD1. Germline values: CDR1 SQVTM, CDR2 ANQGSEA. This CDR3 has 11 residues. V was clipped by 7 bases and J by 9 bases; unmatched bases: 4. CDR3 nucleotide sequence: TGCAGCGCCGGACAGGGGGCGAGCTACACCTTC. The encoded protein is CSAGQGASYTF.

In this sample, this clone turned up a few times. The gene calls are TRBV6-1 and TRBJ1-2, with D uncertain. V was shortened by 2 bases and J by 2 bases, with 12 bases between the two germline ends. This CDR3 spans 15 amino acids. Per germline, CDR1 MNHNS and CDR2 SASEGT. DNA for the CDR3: TGTGCCAGCAGTGAACGGGTCACAGAGAACTATGGCTACACCTTC. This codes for CASSERVTENYGYTF.

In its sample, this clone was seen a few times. CDR3 sequence (DNA): TGTGCCAGCAGGCAAGAGGGGACAGCGGTTTACGAGCAGTACGTC. Translating it yields CASRQEGTAVYEQYV. The chain joins TRBV28 to TRBJ2-7, with 7 bases identical to TRBD1. Trimming took 6 bases from V and 4 from J; bases not matched to a gene: 12. CDR3 length: 15 residues. CDR1 MDHEN and CDR2 SYDVKM come from the germline V gene.

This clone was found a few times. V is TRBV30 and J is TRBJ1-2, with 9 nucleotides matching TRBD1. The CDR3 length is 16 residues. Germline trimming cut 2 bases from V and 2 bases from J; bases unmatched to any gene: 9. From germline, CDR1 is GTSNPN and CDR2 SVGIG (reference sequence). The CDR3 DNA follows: TGTGCCTGGAGTCACCCCTGGACAGGGGCGAACTATGGCTACACCTTC. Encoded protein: CAWSHPWTGANYGYTF.

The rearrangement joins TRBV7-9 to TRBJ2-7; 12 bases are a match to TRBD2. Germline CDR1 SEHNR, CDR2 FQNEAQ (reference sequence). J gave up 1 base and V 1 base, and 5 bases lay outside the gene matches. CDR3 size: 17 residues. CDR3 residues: CASSLVTGTSGSYEQYF. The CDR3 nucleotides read TGTGCCAGCAGCTTAGTGACCGGGACTAGCGGGTCCTACGAGCAGTACTTC.

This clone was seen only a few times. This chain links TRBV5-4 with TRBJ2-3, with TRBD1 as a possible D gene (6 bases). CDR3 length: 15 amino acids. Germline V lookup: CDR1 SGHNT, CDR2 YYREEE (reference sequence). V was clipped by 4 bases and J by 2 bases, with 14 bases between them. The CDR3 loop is CASSTGQLDTDTQYF. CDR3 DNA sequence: TGTGCCAGCAGCACCGGACAGTTGGACACAGATACGCAGTATTTT.

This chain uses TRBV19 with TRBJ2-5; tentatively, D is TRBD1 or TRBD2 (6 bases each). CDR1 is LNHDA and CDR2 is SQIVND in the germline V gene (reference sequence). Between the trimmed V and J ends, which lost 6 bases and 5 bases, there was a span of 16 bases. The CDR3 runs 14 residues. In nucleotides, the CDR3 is TGTGCCAGTAGGGGCGCCGGGGGCCGGGAGACCCAGTACTTC. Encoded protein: CASRGAGGRETQYF.

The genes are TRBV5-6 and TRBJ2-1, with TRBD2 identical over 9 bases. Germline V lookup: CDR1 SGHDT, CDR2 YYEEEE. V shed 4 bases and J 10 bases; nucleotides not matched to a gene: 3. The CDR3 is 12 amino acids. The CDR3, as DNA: TGTGCCAGCAGCAAACTAGCGGGCGAGCAGTTCTTC. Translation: CASSKLAGEQFF. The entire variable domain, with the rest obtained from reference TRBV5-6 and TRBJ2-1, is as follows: DAGVTQSPTHLIKTRGQQVTLRCSPKSGHDTVSWYQQALGQGPQFIFQYYEEEERQRGNFPDRFSGHQFPNYSSELNVNALLLGDSALYLCASSKLAGEQFFGPGTRLTVL.

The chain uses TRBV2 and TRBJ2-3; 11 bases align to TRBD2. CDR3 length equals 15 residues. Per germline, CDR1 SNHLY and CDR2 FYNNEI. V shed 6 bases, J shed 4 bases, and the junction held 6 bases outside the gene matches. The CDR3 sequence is CASRKTSGGADTQYF. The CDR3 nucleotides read TGTGCCAGCAGGAAAACTAGCGGGGGAGCAGATACGCAGTATTTT.

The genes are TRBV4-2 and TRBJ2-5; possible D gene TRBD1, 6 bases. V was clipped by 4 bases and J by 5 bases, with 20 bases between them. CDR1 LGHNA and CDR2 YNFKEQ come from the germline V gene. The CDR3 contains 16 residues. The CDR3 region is CASSPVAAGEGETQYF. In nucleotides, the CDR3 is TGTGCCAGCAGCCCCGTTGCTGCAGGGGAAGGGGAGACCCAGTACTTC.

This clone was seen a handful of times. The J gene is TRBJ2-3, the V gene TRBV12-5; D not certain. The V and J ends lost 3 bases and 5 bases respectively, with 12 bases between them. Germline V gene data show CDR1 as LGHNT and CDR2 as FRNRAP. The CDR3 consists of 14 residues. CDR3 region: CASGFSTALDTQYF. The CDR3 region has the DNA TGTGCTAGTGGTTTTAGTACTGCCCTAGATACGCAGTATTTT.

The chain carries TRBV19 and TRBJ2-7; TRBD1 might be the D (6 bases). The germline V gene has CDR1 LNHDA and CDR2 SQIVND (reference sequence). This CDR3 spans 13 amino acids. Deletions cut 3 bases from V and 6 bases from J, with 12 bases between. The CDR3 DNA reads TGTGCCAGTAGTATTGAACAGGGTGGCGAGCAGTACTTC. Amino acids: CASSIEQGGEQYF.

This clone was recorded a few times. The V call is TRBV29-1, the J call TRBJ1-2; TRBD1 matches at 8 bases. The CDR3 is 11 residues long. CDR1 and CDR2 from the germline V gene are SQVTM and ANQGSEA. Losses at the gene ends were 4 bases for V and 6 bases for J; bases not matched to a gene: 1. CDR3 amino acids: CSVGQGHGYTF. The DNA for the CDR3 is TGCAGCGTTGGACAGGGGCATGGCTACACCTTC.

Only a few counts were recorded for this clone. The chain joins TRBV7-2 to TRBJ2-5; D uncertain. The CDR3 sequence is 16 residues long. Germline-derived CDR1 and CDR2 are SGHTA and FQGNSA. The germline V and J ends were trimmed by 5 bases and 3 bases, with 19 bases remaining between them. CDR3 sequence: CASSPDVLTPKETQYF. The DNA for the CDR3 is TGTGCCAGCAGCCCAGATGTTCTGACGCCTAAAGAGACCCAGTACTTC.

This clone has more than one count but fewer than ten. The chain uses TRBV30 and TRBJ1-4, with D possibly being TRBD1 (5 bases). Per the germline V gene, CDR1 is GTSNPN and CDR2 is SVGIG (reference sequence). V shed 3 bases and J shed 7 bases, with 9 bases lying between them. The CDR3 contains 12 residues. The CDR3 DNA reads TGTGCCTGGAGACAGGCCTCTGAAAAACTGTTTTTT. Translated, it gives CAWRQASEKLFF.

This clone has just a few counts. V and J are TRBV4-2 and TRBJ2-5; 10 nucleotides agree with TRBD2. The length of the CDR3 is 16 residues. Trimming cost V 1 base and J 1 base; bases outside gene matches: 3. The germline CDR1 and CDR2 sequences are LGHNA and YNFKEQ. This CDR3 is CASSQVSGGTQETQYF. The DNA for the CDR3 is TGTGCCAGCAGCCAAGTTAGCGGGGGGACCCAAGAGACCCAGTACTTC.

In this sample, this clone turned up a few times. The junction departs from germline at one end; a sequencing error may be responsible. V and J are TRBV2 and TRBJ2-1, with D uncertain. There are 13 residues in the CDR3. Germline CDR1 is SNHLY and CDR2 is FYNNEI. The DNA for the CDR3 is TGTGCCAGCAGTGAATATTCGCCTAACCATCCGATCTTC. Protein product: CASSEYSPNHPIF.

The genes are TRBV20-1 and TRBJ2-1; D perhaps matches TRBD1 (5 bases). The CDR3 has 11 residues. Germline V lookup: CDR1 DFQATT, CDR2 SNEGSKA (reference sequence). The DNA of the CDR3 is TGCAGCCTGACAGACTACAATGAGCAGTTCTTC. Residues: CSLTDYNEQFF.

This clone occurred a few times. Here the CDR3 DNA reads TGTGCCAGCAGCGTAGCACTAGCGGGAGGTACCGGGGAGCTGTTTTTT. It translates to CASSVALAGGTGELFF. The rearrangement joins TRBV9 to TRBJ2-2, with TRBD2 identical over 12 bases. V gave up 0 bases and J gave up 5 bases; unmatched junction bases: 2. The CDR3 is 16 residues long. Looked up from germline, CDR1 is SGDLS and CDR2 is YYNGEE.

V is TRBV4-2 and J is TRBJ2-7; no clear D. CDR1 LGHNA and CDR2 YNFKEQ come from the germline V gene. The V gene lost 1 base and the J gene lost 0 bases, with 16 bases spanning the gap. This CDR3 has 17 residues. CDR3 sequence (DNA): TGTGCCAGCAGCCAAGGGGTTCGGTTTGCGATCTCCTACGAGCAGTACTTC. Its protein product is CASSQGVRFAISYEQYF.

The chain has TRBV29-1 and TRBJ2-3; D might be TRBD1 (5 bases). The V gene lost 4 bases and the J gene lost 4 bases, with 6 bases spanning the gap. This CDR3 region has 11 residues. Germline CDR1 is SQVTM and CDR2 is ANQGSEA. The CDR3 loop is CSVGRADTQYF. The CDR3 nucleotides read TGCAGCGTTGGCAGGGCAGATACGCAGTATTTT.

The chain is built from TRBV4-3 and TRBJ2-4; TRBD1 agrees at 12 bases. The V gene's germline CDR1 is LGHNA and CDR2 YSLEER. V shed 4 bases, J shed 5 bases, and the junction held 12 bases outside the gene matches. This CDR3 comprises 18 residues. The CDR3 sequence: CASSPRDRGLSPQNIQYF. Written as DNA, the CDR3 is TGCGCCAGCAGCCCCCGGGACAGGGGGCTTTCACCTCAAAACATTCAGTACTTC.